This section outlines one T cell receptor beta chain sequence together with its context. Sequencing used immunoSEQ multiplex PCR; TCRdb keeps in-frame clones, though not all of them. The sample lists around 8,000 clones, around 85% occurring once. The junction had 9 bases not matched to a gene; V was cut back by 2 bases and J by 9 bases. The germline CDR1 and CDR2 sequences are SGHRS and YFSETQ. The CDR3 runs 15 residues. The sample originates from a study of immune evolution from preneoplasia to lung adenocarcinoma. Sample: FFPE invasive lung adenocarcinoma tissue. The TCR originated in a person aged 45-69 years with lung adenocarcinoma. The rearrangement uses TRBV5-1 and TRBJ2-7, with 12 bases identical to TRBD1. The CDR3 loop reads CASSFMGQGASGQYF. The CDR3 bases are TGCGCCAGCAGCTTTATGGGACAGGGGGCGTCCGGGCAGTACTTC.